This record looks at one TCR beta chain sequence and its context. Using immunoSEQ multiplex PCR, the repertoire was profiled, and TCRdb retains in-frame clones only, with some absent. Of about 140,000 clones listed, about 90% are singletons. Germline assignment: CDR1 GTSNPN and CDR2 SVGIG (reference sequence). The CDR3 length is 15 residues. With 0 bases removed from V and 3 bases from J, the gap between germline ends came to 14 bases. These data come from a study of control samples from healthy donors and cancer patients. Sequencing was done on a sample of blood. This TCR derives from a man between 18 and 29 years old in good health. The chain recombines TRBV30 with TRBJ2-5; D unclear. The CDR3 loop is CAWSVGPGREETQYF. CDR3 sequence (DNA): TGTGCCTGGAGTGTAGGGCCAGGCCGGGAAGAGACCCAGTACTTC.